The 16 T cell receptor beta chains given below trace back to one sample, sequenced in a study of cytomegalovirus exposure and HLA in healthy donors. This PCR relied on a set of 60 Vbeta primers and 13 Jbeta primers. Method: immunoSEQ multiplex PCR; TCRdb's copy keeps in-frame clones and lacks some. The sample lists 170,000 or so clones, around 72% occurring once. The sequencing sample was made of PBMCs. The source of these receptors is a woman aged 45 to 65 in good health and CMV-seropositive.

This clone appeared a few times. Compared with germline, one end of the junction differs, possibly owing to a read error. V and J are TRBV7-7 and TRBJ2-5; TRBD1 aligns across 9 bases. Looked up from germline, CDR1 is SSHAT and CDR2 is FNYEAQ (reference sequence). This CDR3 region has 15 residues. CDR3 in amino acids: CASSLSGTGQETQYF. The CDR3 nucleotides read TGTGCTAGCAGCTTATCCGGGACAGGGCAAGAGACCCAGTACTTC.

The rearrangement joins TRBV9 to TRBJ1-6, with D possibly being TRBD1 (6 bases). The ends were cut back, 0 bases at V and 10 bases at J, with 14 bases in the middle. Germline loops: CDR1 SGDLS, CDR2 YYNGEE. CDR3 length equals 15 residues. The CDR3 loop reads CASSVAPQGYSPLHF. The CDR3 region has the DNA TGTGCCAGCAGCGTAGCCCCGCAGGGGTACTCACCCCTCCACTTT.

This clone was seen more than once but under ten times. The gene calls are TRBV9 and TRBJ2-7; D ambiguous. Germline V CDR1 and CDR2: SGDLS, YYNGEE. The CDR3 has 13 amino acids. With 0 bases removed from V and 5 bases from J, the gap between germline ends came to 9 bases. CDR3 residues: CASSVDPPDEQYF. CDR3 coding DNA: TGTGCCAGCAGCGTAGATCCCCCAGACGAGCAGTACTTC. Full variable domain (missing parts from reference TRBV9 and TRBJ2-7): DSGVTQTPKHLITATGQRVTLRCSPRSGDLSVYWYQQSLDQGLQFLIQYYNGEERAKGNILERFSAQQFPDLHSELNLSSLELGDSALYFCASSVDPPDEQYFGPGTRLTVT.

V gene TRBV5-4 combines with J gene TRBJ1-4; tentatively, D is TRBD1 (5 bases). This CDR3 spans 13 amino acids. The germline V gene encodes CDR1 SGHNT and CDR2 YYREEE (reference sequence). Trimming left V 2 bases short and J 5 bases short, with 7 bases between. CDR3 coding DNA: TGTGCCAGCAGCTTCCAGGGCAATGAAAAACTGTTTTTT. Its translation is CASSFQGNEKLFF.

This chain joins TRBV30 and TRBJ1-6, with 7 bases identical to TRBD1. This CDR3 comprises 15 residues. In germline, CDR1 is GTSNPN, CDR2 SVGIG (reference sequence). J was trimmed by 5 bases and V by 2 bases; bases with no gene match: 6. The DNA of the CDR3 is TGTGCCTGGAGTCGTGACAGGGCCCATAATTCACCCCTCCACTTT. It encodes CAWSRDRAHNSPLHF.

The chain combines TRBV2 with TRBJ2-2; TRBD2 agrees at 9 bases. The V segment lost 4 bases and the J segment 4 bases; nucleotides outside the gene matches: 4. The germline gives CDR1 SNHLY, CDR2 FYNNEI. The CDR3 runs to 15 residues. CDR3 region: CASSVLAGITGELFF. The DNA of the CDR3 is TGTGCCAGCAGTGTTCTAGCGGGAATCACCGGGGAGCTGTTTTTT.

This clone was picked up one time. V and J are TRBV28 and TRBJ2-5; 8 nucleotides match TRBD2. Germline V gene lookup returns CDR1 MDHEN and CDR2 SYDVKM. The CDR3 runs to 15 residues. V dropped 7 bases and J dropped 5; count of bases not matched to a gene: 12. The DNA for the CDR3 is TGTGCCAGCACCACGGGACTAGGAGTAGGTGAGACCCAGTACTTC. Encoded protein: CASTTGLGVGETQYF.

The chain links TRBV2 to TRBJ2-2, with TRBD2 as a possible D gene (5 bases). Germline values: CDR1 SNHLY, CDR2 FYNNEI. CDR3 length: 16 residues. V lost 3 bases to trimming and J lost 5 bases, with 16 bases between them. The CDR3: CASSERLPHATGELFF. CDR3 bases: TGTGCCAGCAGTGAGAGACTACCCCATGCGACCGGGGAGCTGTTTTTT.

CDR3 sequence (DNA): TGTGCCAGCAGCCAACGGTACGGTTCGGGCGAGCAGTACTTC. It translates to CASSQRYGSGEQYF. The chain joins TRBV11-3 to TRBJ2-7; D gene uncertain. CDR1 is SGHNT and CDR2 is YENEEA in the germline V gene. The CDR3 has 14 amino acids. Trimming left V 5 bases short and J 6 bases short, with 17 bases between.

The V call is TRBV4-3, the J call TRBJ2-2, with TRBD1 matching over 7 bases. With V trimmed by 4 bases and J by 8 bases, 7 bases remained unmatched. This CDR3 spans 14 amino acids. Germline V gene lookup returns CDR1 LGHNA and CDR2 YSLEER. CDR3 amino acids: CASSLNRGTGELFF. CDR3 sequence (DNA): TGCGCCAGCAGCCTCAACAGGGGCACGGGGGAGCTGTTTTTT.

This chain links TRBV2 with TRBJ1-2, with D possibly matching TRBD1 (5 bases). CDR1 is SNHLY and CDR2 is FYNNEI in the germline V gene. The germline V and J ends were trimmed by 2 bases and 8 bases, with 24 bases remaining between them. The CDR3 totals 17 residues. CDR3 in DNA: TGTGCCAGCAGTGAATTTACGAGGAGGGGCTCCGATGGAGGCTACACCTTC. Protein product: CASSEFTRRGSDGGYTF. The whole variable domain, filled in from reference TRBV2 and TRBJ1-2, reads EPEVTQTPSHQVTQMGQEVILRCVPISNHLYFYWYRQILGQKVEFLVSFYNNEISEKSEIFDDQFSVERPDGSNFTLKIRSTKLEDSAMYFCASSEFTRRGSDGGYTFGSGTRLTVV.

The genes are TRBV4-3 and TRBJ2-5; TRBD1 might be the D (6 bases). The J call could be wrong; TRBJ2-7 is a better fit for the DNA end. CDR1 and CDR2 (germline): LGHNA, YSLEER. The CDR3 totals 15 residues. CDR3 amino acids: CASSQDQGHVYEQYF. In DNA form, the CDR3 reads TGCGCCAGCAGCCAAGATCAGGGGCACGTCTACGAGCAGTACTTC.

V usage is TRBV13 and J usage is TRBJ2-1; TRBD2 agrees at 12 bases. The ends lost 3 bases at V and 7 bases at J; junction bases unmatched: 7. This CDR3 is 16 amino acids long. The germline V gene encodes CDR1 PRHDT and CDR2 FYEKMQ (reference sequence). CDR3 DNA sequence: TGTGCCAGCAGCTTTCTATCTAGCGGGGGGGCTAATGAGCAGTTCTTC. It translates to CASSFLSSGGANEQFF. The entire variable domain, with the rest obtained from reference TRBV13 and TRBJ2-1, is as follows: AAGVIQSPRHLIKEKRETATLKCYPIPRHDTVYWYQQGPGQDPQFLISFYEKMQSDKGSIPDRFSAQQFSDYHSELNMSSLELGDSALYFCASSFLSSGGANEQFFGPGTRLTVL.

There are a few counts of this clone. The chain recombines TRBV28 with TRBJ2-5; 10 bases fit TRBD1. Germline V lookup: CDR1 MDHEN, CDR2 SYDVKM. V lost 4 bases, J lost 4 bases, and 9 bases stayed unmatched. This CDR3 is built from 16 residues. The CDR3 here is CASSSLRDRGGETQYF. The DNA of the CDR3 is TGTGCCAGCAGTTCCCTCCGGGACAGGGGAGGAGAGACCCAGTACTTC.

V gene TRBV9 combines with J gene TRBJ2-1; 10 positions match TRBD2. This CDR3 is built from 15 residues. Germline V gene sequence: CDR1 SGDLS, CDR2 YYNGEE. V gave up 0 bases and J gave up 4 bases; unmatched junction bases: 1. This CDR3 is CASSVGTSGYNEQFF. The CDR3 DNA sequence: TGTGCCAGCAGCGTAGGGACTAGCGGTTACAATGAGCAGTTCTTC.

The chain joins TRBV4-1 to TRBJ1-2; D may be TRBD1 (5 bases). This CDR3 has 16 residues. Trimming took off 1 base at V and 2 bases at J, with 14 bases between the two ends. The germline V gene encodes CDR1 MGHRA and CDR2 YSYEKL. The CDR3 nucleotides are TGCGCCAGCAGCCAAGTTATAGGACAACGCAACTATGGCTACACCTTC. Amino acid sequence: CASSQVIGQRNYGYTF.